A selection of T cell receptor beta chains follows, all from one sample in a study of blood T cell repertoires in COVID-19. Data came from immunoSEQ multiplex PCR; TCRdb stores just in-frame clones and leaves some out. The data contain some 200,000 clones, roughly 82% of them singletons. Material: PBMCs or T cells enriched from blood (not recorded which). The receptors were gathered from a man aged 35 to 55 who had recovered from COVID-19. Each CDR3 is given with its conserved first and last residue. D genes are given only for firm matches. Clone size is not always given. Where it is, it says once, few, many or a class for expanded clones.

D gene	V gene	CDR3 length	J gene	clone size	CDR3 protein	CDR3 DNA
.	TRBV19	14	TRBJ2-2	.	CASSINTTPGELFF	TGTGCCAGTAGTATTAACACGACACCCGGGGAGCTGTTTTTT
TRBD1	TRBV6-2/TRBV6-3	12	TRBJ1-2	.	CASSRGGYGYTF	TGTGCCAGCAGCAGGGGGGGCTATGGCTACACCTTC
TRBD2	TRBV7-8	18	TRBJ2-5	.	CASSLGGLAGGPGETQYF	TGTGCCAGCAGCTTAGGGGGACTAGCGGGAGGGCCAGGGGAGACCCAGTACTTC
.	TRBV3-1/TRBV3-2	14	TRBJ1-2	.	CASSQFQTNYGYTF	TGTGCCAGCAGCCAATTTCAGACTAACTATGGCTACACCTTC
TRBD2	TRBV12-3/TRBV12-4	13	TRBJ2-1	.	CATTSGRWREQFF	TGTGCCACGACTAGCGGGAGGTGGAGGGAGCAGTTCTTC
.	TRBV6-5	15	TRBJ1-1	.	CASSPQNVPDTEAFF	TGTGCCAGCAGCCCCCAAAATGTACCGGACACTGAAGCTTTCTTT
TRBD2	TRBV3-1/TRBV3-2	17	TRBJ2-3	.	CASSQDVAGGFTDTQYF	TGTGCCAGCAGCCAAGACGTAGCGGGAGGGTTCACAGATACGCAGTATTTT
TRBD2	TRBV11-2	16	TRBJ2-1	.	CASSLDGLAGPNEQFF	TGTGCCAGCAGCTTAGATGGACTAGCGGGACCCAATGAGCAGTTCTTC
.	TRBV5-8	17	TRBJ1-3	.	CASSFNIGYSSGNTIYF	TGTGCCAGCAGCTTTAATATCGGGTATAGCTCTGGAAACACCATATATTTT
.	TRBV28	15	TRBJ1-5	few	CASRAPDRGNQPQHF	TGTGCCAGCCGAGCCCCGGACAGAGGCAATCAGCCCCAGCATTTT
.	TRBV5-1	14	TRBJ2-5	.	CASSLVPGQETQYF	TGCGCCAGCAGCTTGGTTCCGGGGCAAGAGACCCAGTACTTC
TRBD2	TRBV4-2	22	TRBJ2-6	once	CASSRGYGPSGRAFTGANVLTF	TGTGCCAGCAGCCGGGGGTACGGTCCTAGCGGGAGGGCCTTCACTGGGGCCAACGTCCTGACTTTC
.	TRBV5-1	13	TRBJ2-3	.	CASSFSATDTQYF	TGCGCCAGCAGCTTCAGCGCCACAGATACGCAGTATTTT
.	TRBV5-5	12	TRBJ2-3	.	CASSFQEDTQYF	TGTGCCAGCAGCTTTCAGGAAGATACGCAGTATTTT
.	TRBV18	13	TRBJ1-1	.	CASSPPEAGEAFF	TGTGCCAGCTCACCCCCAGAGGCAGGGGAAGCTTTCTTT
.	TRBV2	14	TRBJ2-1	.	CASSFLLVSNEQFF	TGTGCCAGCAGCTTCCTACTAGTTTCCAATGAGCAGTTCTTC
TRBD2	TRBV7-9	16	TRBJ2-3	.	CASSSLGTSGADTQYF	TGTGCCAGCAGCAGTCTCGGGACTAGCGGTGCAGATACGCAGTATTTT
TRBD1	TRBV6-5	12	TRBJ1-1	.	CASRGQGVEAFF	TGTGCCAGCAGGGGACAGGGGGTTGAAGCTTTCTTT
TRBD1	TRBV2	14	TRBJ2-7	.	CASSVDRQYYEQYF	TGTGCCAGCAGTGTGGACAGGCAGTACTACGAGCAGTACTTC
TRBD1	TRBV2	15	TRBJ1-5	.	CASSPGQGDNQPQHF	TGTGCCAGCAGTCCTGGACAGGGAGACAATCAGCCCCAGCATTTT
.	TRBV6-1	14	TRBJ1-2	.	CASSEEDSSPRGTF	TGTGCCAGCAGTGAAGAGGACAGCTCTCCACGTGGCACCTTC
TRBD1	TRBV28	14	TRBJ1-2	few	CASSRGTEVYGYTF	TGTGCCAGCAGCCGCGGGACAGAAGTCTATGGCTACACCTTC
TRBD2	TRBV7-8	14	TRBJ2-1	few	CASSIGLVGSEQFF	TGTGCCAGCAGCATCGGACTAGTTGGGAGTGAGCAGTTCTTC
.	TRBV10-3	21	TRBJ2-6	.	CAISGPGQQAKGGSGANVLTF	TGTGCCATCAGTGGGCCGGGACAGCAAGCTAAGGGAGGCTCTGGGGCCAACGTCCTGACTTTC
TRBD2	TRBV7-2	18	TRBJ2-5	.	CASSLQLAGGPWQETQYF	TGTGCCAGCAGCTTACAACTAGCGGGAGGGCCGTGGCAAGAGACCCAGTACTTC
TRBD2	TRBV4-1	16	TRBJ2-1	.	CASSQSSGRLVNEQFF	TGCGCCAGCAGCCAATCGAGCGGGAGGTTGGTGAATGAGCAGTTCTTC
TRBD2	TRBV5-1	18	TRBJ2-6	once	CASSLVLAGASGANVLTF	TGCGCCAGCAGCTTGGTGCTAGCGGGAGCTTCTGGGGCCAACGTCCTGACTTTC
.	TRBV28	13	TRBJ1-6	.	CASNHLQGSPLHF	TGTGCCAGCAATCATCTCCAGGGCTCACCCCTCCACTTT
.	TRBV28	15	TRBJ2-1	once	CASSLGPEPDNEQFF	TGTGCCAGCAGTTTAGGCCCCGAACCCGACAATGAGCAGTTCTTC
.	TRBV4-1	15	TRBJ1-4	.	CASSQPDSSNEKLFF	TGCGCCAGCAGCCAACCCGACAGCTCCAACGAAAAACTGTTTTTT
TRBD2	TRBV4-2	15	TRBJ2-1	.	CASSQDWTRDNEQFF	TGTGCCAGCAGCCAAGATTGGACTAGGGACAATGAGCAGTTCTTC
.	TRBV11-2	14	TRBJ2-1	.	CASSLYKEAYEQFF	TGTGCCAGCAGCTTGTATAAGGAGGCATATGAGCAGTTCTTC
TRBD2	TRBV19	14	TRBJ2-1	.	CASNSGRLYNEQFF	TGTGCCAGTAATAGCGGGAGGTTGTACAATGAGCAGTTCTTC
.	TRBV29-1	12	TRBJ2-1	.	CSVLPEVNEQFF	TGCAGCGTTCTCCCAGAGGTCAATGAGCAGTTCTTC
.	TRBV4-3	14	TRBJ1-4	.	CASSQSVMNEKLFF	TGCGCCAGCAGCCAGTCGGTAATGAATGAAAAACTGTTTTTT
TRBD1	TRBV19	15	TRBJ2-1	.	CASRGRGRGDNEQFF	TGTGCCAGTAGAGGCAGGGGGCGCGGTGACAATGAGCAGTTCTTC
TRBD1	TRBV27	16	TRBJ1-6	.	CASRNRGSSYNSPLHF	TGTGCCAGCAGAAACAGGGGGAGCTCCTATAATTCACCCCTCCACTTT
.	TRBV9	14	TRBJ1-5	.	CASSVGANDQPQHF	TGTGCCAGCAGCGTAGGGGCCAACGATCAGCCCCAGCATTTT
.	TRBV5-5	15	TRBJ1-5	.	CASSLEGLSNQPQHF	TGTGCCAGCAGCTTGGAGGGACTGAGCAATCAGCCCCAGCATTTT
.	TRBV10-1	15	TRBJ1-2	few	CASSVLSGGHYGYTF	TGCGCCAGCAGTGTACTGAGTGGGGGCCACTATGGCTACACCTTC
.	TRBV4-2	14	TRBJ1-6	.	CATQRGMGNSPLHF	TGTGCCACCCAACGGGGGATGGGTAATTCACCCCTCCACTTT